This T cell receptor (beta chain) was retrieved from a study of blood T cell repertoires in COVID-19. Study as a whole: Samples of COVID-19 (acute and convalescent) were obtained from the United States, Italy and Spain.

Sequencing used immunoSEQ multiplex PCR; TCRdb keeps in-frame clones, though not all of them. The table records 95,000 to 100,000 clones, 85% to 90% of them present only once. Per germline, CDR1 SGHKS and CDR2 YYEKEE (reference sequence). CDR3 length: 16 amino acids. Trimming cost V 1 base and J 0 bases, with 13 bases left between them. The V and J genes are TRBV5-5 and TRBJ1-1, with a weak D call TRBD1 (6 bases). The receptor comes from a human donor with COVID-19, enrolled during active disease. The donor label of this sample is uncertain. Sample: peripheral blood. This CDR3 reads CASSLTPGVLNTEAFF. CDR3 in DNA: TGTGCCAGCAGCTTGACCCCAGGGGTCCTGAACACTGAAGCTTTCTTT.